This TCR beta chain was profiled in a study of blood T cell repertoires in COVID-19. The overall study: Acute and convalescent COVID-19 samples came from the United States, Italy and Spain. The analysed material was cDNA or gDNA that came from T cells, B-cell-depleted T cells, or PBMCs.

Clinical history as reported by participants underpinned cohort assignment. What the recovered Cohort 3 donors had was two negative PCRs, clearance, or symptom resolution. TCRdb's table, derived via immunoSEQ multiplex PCR, lists solely in-frame clones and lacks some. The table has under 350,000 clones, around nine tenths seen once; the top ten hold 2.6%. V dropped 8 bases and J dropped 0 bases, with 10 bases sitting between them. Looked up from germline, CDR1 is LNHDA and CDR2 is SQIVND (reference sequence). The CDR3 sequence is 13 residues long. This clonotype was obtained from a man aged 60 to 75 who had recovered from COVID-19. Sequencing was carried out using PBMCs or T cells enriched from blood (not recorded which). The chain combines TRBV19 with TRBJ1-1; TRBD1 might be the D (6 bases). The chain's CDR3 is CASSGTMNTEAFF. DNA of the CDR3: TGTGCCAGTTCCGGGACAATGAACACTGAAGCTTTCTTT.